Given below is one T cell receptor (beta chain) in context. Its antigen is still unknown. The entry originates in a study of T-cell memory formation after mild COVID-19. As for the study in general: Most TCR clusters belonged to a single donor. Study findings and constraints: CD4/CD8 balance characterized clones contracting day 15 to 85, and CD4+ skew characterized later expanders.

Via MiXCR, TCRdb re-called the 5' RACE reads, giving one row per CDR3 protein. Of roughly 100,000 distinct CDR3 sequences in the sample, about 13% are singletons; the top ten hold over 25%. There are 15 residues in the CDR3. Germline CDR1 SEHNR, CDR2 FQNEAQ (reference sequence). V was shortened by 1 base and J by 4 bases, with 11 bases between the two germline ends. The rearrangement joins TRBV7-9 to TRBJ2-1; unclear D gene. The sample consisted of PBMCs or a T cell subset sorted from them (not recorded which). This TCR derives from an adult woman who had mild COVID-19 (a few samples of this study predate the infection). Cell type and time point are not known. The CDR3 bases are TGTGCCAGCAGCTTAGGGTCCGAGGCGTACAATGAGCAGTTCTTC. Residues: CASSLGSEAYNEQFF.